This TCR beta chain was found in a study of cytomegalovirus exposure and HLA in healthy donors (dated by TCRdb to about 2017). Notes on the research overall: A later analysis indicated that the 90 to 150 validation repertoires were generated on the platform also employed for the approximately 700 repertoires of the first cohort. Besides the first cohort of approximately 710 subjects, a separate validation cohort made up of roughly 120 different subjects was used. To predict cytomegalovirus infection status, the study brought together high-throughput TCR immunosequencing, statistical association of individual TCRs with disease status, and machine learning. The study aimed to test whether cataloging public T cell receptors could reveal signatures of past pathogen exposure.

As for this clone: Which antigen it targets is not known. No base-level quality is on record; no much larger clone is a single base apart.

Donors formed part of the validation cohort, which comprised over a hundred subjects and was distinct from the first cohort of under 850 subjects. Trimming removed 10 bases from V and 1 base from J, leaving 10 bases between the germline ends. From a lookup of the germline V gene, CDR1 and CDR2 are SNHLY and FYNNEI. The CDR3 contains 12 residues, cysteine and phenylalanine counted. The only DNA kept is the CDR3, 36 bases in frame from the first base. Study-level results and caveats: In the study, about 150 TCR beta chains were listed as associated with cytomegalovirus. A few of the identified cytomegalovirus-associated TCR beta chains were confirmed in vitro to be specific for cytomegalovirus antigens. A later analysis lacked HLA typing for the validation cohort, so it scored co-occurrence in that cohort across all 120 or so repertoires. Most TCR sequences were seen in very few donors, while some public TCRs were found in many individuals. Of the cluster scores, roughly 95% were above 0 in a later analysis, which found that TCRs clustered in the first cohort also tended to co-occur in the approximately 110 validation repertoires. According to the authors, the approach could potentially be generalized to other disease states and immunological phenotypes. The classifier was reported to diagnose cytomegalovirus status with high specificity and sensitivity in both the original and validation cohorts.

Library construction relied on the immunoSEQ multiplex PCR assay. In the original analysis: A statistical classification framework was built to diagnose cytomegalovirus status from the catalog of TCR beta chain sequences. The table was pulled from immuneACCESS by TCRdb, which kept in-frame rearrangements only. Such tables lose some clones; where checked, under half of the loss comes from unresolved V genes, and the rest has no known cause. That table supplies the V and J calls and clone size; D and trimming were determined from the DNA. This sample comprises some 150,000 clones, about 89% of them detected only once. More than 2.5% of the sample is in the top ten clones.

This clonotype originated in a woman in her late teens or twenties in good health and CMV-seropositive. In this chain, TRBV2 is recombined with TRBJ1-1; no D gene can be assigned with confidence. Sequencing was performed on PBMCs. The CDR3 loop reads CANRLTNTEAFF. The DNA sequence follows: TGTGCCAACCGACTTACGAACACTGAAGCTTTCTTT.